The rows below give T cell receptor beta chains drawn from one sample of a study of beta chain features in type 1 diabetes. Produced via immunoSEQ multiplex PCR; TCRdb's table is partial and in-frame only. The sample holds about 260,000 clones, around 24% seen once. The specimen was naive CD4+ T cells from blood. The receptors here all came from a woman aged 25 to 39 with type 1 diabetes. Each CDR3 is given without its conserved first and last residue. Fields, in order: J gene, V gene, CDR3 protein.

j_gene: TRBJ2-6
v_gene: TRBV11-2
CDR3aa: ASSRRPGVLGANVLT

j_gene: TRBJ1-1
v_gene: TRBV29-1
CDR3aa: SVEVTEGTEAF

j_gene: TRBJ2-5
v_gene: TRBV7-3
CDR3aa: ASSFSGTAETQY

j_gene: TRBJ2-4
v_gene: TRBV5-4
CDR3aa: ASSLESPNIQY

j_gene: TRBJ2-7
v_gene: TRBV25-1
CDR3aa: ASSLLGTAYEQY

j_gene: TRBJ1-1
v_gene: TRBV29-1
CDR3aa: SVGGGNTEAF

j_gene: TRBJ1-1
v_gene: TRBV19
CDR3aa: ASSTSTGRPEAF

j_gene: TRBJ2-3
v_gene: TRBV5-4
CDR3aa: ASSLAYTSTDTQY

j_gene: TRBJ1-1
v_gene: TRBV7-9
CDR3aa: ASTIHTGGEAF

j_gene: TRBJ2-5
v_gene: TRBV10-3
CDR3aa: AISELMETQY

j_gene: TRBJ2-1
v_gene: TRBV9
CDR3aa: ASSVDRGNEQF

j_gene: TRBJ2-5
v_gene: TRBV7-3
CDR3aa: ASSLGTGKGETQY

j_gene: TRBJ2-7
v_gene: TRBV30
CDR3aa: ACSTTGIEQY

j_gene: TRBJ2-1
v_gene: TRBV29-1
CDR3aa: SVEDYLDEQF

j_gene: TRBJ2-1
v_gene: TRBV29-1
CDR3aa: SVFSGSLNEQF

j_gene: TRBJ1-1
v_gene: TRBV18
CDR3aa: ASSPEGGAF

j_gene: TRBJ2-5
v_gene: TRBV19
CDR3aa: ASSMPGLTQETQY

j_gene: TRBJ1-2
v_gene: TRBV28
CDR3aa: ASAGVVGYT

j_gene: TRBJ2-3
v_gene: TRBV28
CDR3aa: ASSSGPTDTQY

j_gene: TRBJ1-5
v_gene: TRBV30
CDR3aa: AWSGGDDQPQH

j_gene: TRBJ1-2
v_gene: TRBV27
CDR3aa: ASSRDREPTGGGYT

j_gene: TRBJ1-5
v_gene: TRBV30
CDR3aa: AWSTQGGQPQH

j_gene: TRBJ1-2
v_gene: TRBV29-1
CDR3aa: SVHVDGSDYGYT

j_gene: TRBJ2-4
v_gene: TRBV14
CDR3aa: ASSPRLAKNIQY

j_gene: TRBJ1-2
v_gene: TRBV18
CDR3aa: ASSPILQDGYT

j_gene: TRBJ1-1
v_gene: TRBV28
CDR3aa: ASSLASGMYTEAF

j_gene: TRBJ2-1
v_gene: TRBV15
CDR3aa: ATSRGGLAGVSEQF

j_gene: TRBJ2-6
v_gene: TRBV2
CDR3aa: ASPEKGAGANVLT

j_gene: TRBJ2-7
v_gene: TRBV7-3
CDR3aa: ASSLDRAYEQY

j_gene: TRBJ1-1
v_gene: TRBV20-1
CDR3aa: SAREVGAF

j_gene: TRBJ2-1
v_gene: TRBV7-3
CDR3aa: ASSTRQESSYNEQF

j_gene: TRBJ1-5
v_gene: TRBV19
CDR3aa: ASSKRINQPQH

j_gene: TRBJ2-1
v_gene: TRBV30
CDR3aa: AWGGTDYNEQF

j_gene: TRBJ2-1
v_gene: TRBV5-1
CDR3aa: ASSLVAGTSYNEQF

j_gene: TRBJ2-7
v_gene: TRBV6-6
CDR3aa: ASSFPGYEQY

j_gene: TRBJ2-3
v_gene: TRBV29-1
CDR3aa: SVGSGSRGTDTQY

j_gene: TRBJ2-1
v_gene: TRBV29-1
CDR3aa: SDGRVAEQF

j_gene: TRBJ2-1
v_gene: TRBV2
CDR3aa: ASSPLAVGGDEQF

j_gene: TRBJ1-1
v_gene: TRBV18
CDR3aa: ASSPYGGRTEAF

j_gene: TRBJ2-3
v_gene: TRBV7-2
CDR3aa: ASSLRGMADTQY

j_gene: TRBJ1-1
v_gene: TRBV7-9
CDR3aa: ASSLGLEAF

j_gene: TRBJ1-5
v_gene: TRBV10-3
CDR3aa: AISGDFNQPQH

j_gene: TRBJ2-7
v_gene: TRBV29-1
CDR3aa: SVGSGGGYEQY

j_gene: TRBJ2-1
v_gene: TRBV28
CDR3aa: ASISAGAVSYNEQF

j_gene: TRBJ2-7
v_gene: TRBV5-1
CDR3aa: ASSLGQAGEQY

j_gene: TRBJ2-5
v_gene: TRBV19
CDR3aa: ASSLGLAGETQY

j_gene: TRBJ1-5
v_gene: TRBV6-5
CDR3aa: ASSSGQGKGQPQH

j_gene: TRBJ2-1
v_gene: TRBV29-1
CDR3aa: SVDTGNYNEQF

j_gene: TRBJ2-5
v_gene: TRBV13
CDR3aa: ASSPTSGSETQY

j_gene: TRBJ1-5
v_gene: TRBV28
CDR3aa: ASSPRTGGKQPQH